The entry below gives a single T cell receptor beta chain sequence along with its context. This clonotype came up many times. Its binding antigen is unknown. No much larger clonotype is one base removed from it; base qualities were not supplied. The data were obtained in a study of T cell repertoires in cytomegalovirus infection (dated by TCRdb to between 2019 and 2020). Broadly, across the study: Because public TCR beta signatures pointed to carriage of CMV infection together with the matching HLA type, the HLA type of each donor mattered for the analysis. Here is what the overall study found, with its caveats: The ex vivo response was dominated by HLA-C-restricted CMV-specific TCR beta clonotypes, which also provided the single most frequent clonotype in two of eight donors. Cumulative frequency of public TCR beta family members discriminated carriers of CMV infection plus the relevant HLA type in this cohort and an independent 352-donor cohort.

Sequencing was carried out with an Illumina HiSeq 1500. TCRdb reprocessing: public reads trimmed at Q25 with fastp, clones called with MiXCR, in-frame beta chains kept. Duplicate CDR3 protein sequences are folded into a single record with the most common DNA and genes. The table for this sample lists around 330,000 distinct CDR3 sequences; about 17% of them were counted only once. The ten biggest clones cover around 12% of the sample. There are 14 amino acids in the CDR3, from cysteine to phenylalanine inclusive. Of the read, only the CDR3 DNA is kept; its 42 bases are in frame from base 1. The germline ends are 7 bases apart after V is trimmed by 0 bases and J by 7 bases. From the germline V gene, CDR1 is SGHTA and CDR2 is FQGNSA.

Recombination connected TRBV7-2 to TRBJ1-6; a tentative D call is TRBD1 (5 bases match). The specimen was PBMCs. This clonotype originated in a human donor in good health (CMV status not recorded). Some clones in this sample may be carry-over from other donors' samples. The CDR3 reads CASSLAGENSPLHF. In nucleotides, the sequence is TGTGCCAGCAGCTTAGCAGGGGAAAATTCACCCCTCCACTTT.